The 21 T cell receptor beta chains listed next were all sequenced from one sample in a study of beta chain features in type 1 diabetes. All of the isolated RNA was reverse transcribed, so expressed TCRB transcripts were sequenced. Libraries were prepared by immunoSEQ multiplex PCR; TCRdb keeps only in-frame clonotypes and omits some of them. Of hundreds of thousands of clones listed, around 8% are singletons. Sequencing used central memory CD4+ T cells from blood. Receptor source: a woman under 30 in good health.

This clone was counted between two and nine times. The CDR3 protein is CASSQDSAYTGELFF. The DNA of the CDR3 is TGCGCCAGCAGCCAAGATTCGGCGTACACCGGGGAGCTGTTTTTT. This sequence joins TRBV4-3 and TRBJ2-2; no firm D call. CDR3 length equals 15 residues. Germline assignment: CDR1 LGHNA and CDR2 YSLEER. V shed 0 bases and J shed 3 bases, with 8 bases lying between them.

This clone was seen ten or more times. The chain employs TRBV7-9 and TRBJ1-1; D not certain. This CDR3 spans 13 amino acids. V was shortened by 2 bases and J by 1 base, with 5 bases between the two germline ends. Germline V gene lookup returns CDR1 SEHNR and CDR2 FQNEAQ (reference sequence). The CDR3 DNA follows: TGTGCCAGCAGCTTATTTCCGAACACTGAAGCTTTCTTT. Its protein product is CASSLFPNTEAFF. Supplemented by reference TRBV7-9 and TRBJ1-1, the full variable domain reads DTGVSQNPRHKITKRGQNVTFRCDPISEHNRLYWYRQTLGQGPEFLTYFQNEAQLEKSRLLSDRFSAERPKGSFSTLEIQRTEQGDSAMYLCASSLFPNTEAFFGQGTRLTVV.

This clone came up a few times. V and J are TRBV18 and TRBJ2-1; the D is unclear. CDR1 and CDR2 (germline): KGHSH, LQKENI. With 6 bases removed from V and 8 bases from J, the gap between germline ends came to 8 bases. The CDR3 spans 11 residues. CDR3 in amino acids: CASSPNDEQFF. For the CDR3, the DNA is TGTGCCAGCTCTCCGAACGATGAGCAGTTCTTC.

This clone was observed a few times. The chain carries TRBV5-1 and TRBJ2-1, with D possibly TRBD1 on 6 matching bases. The V gene lost 0 bases and the J gene lost 5 bases, with 9 bases spanning the gap. Germline CDR1 reads SGHRS; CDR2 reads YFSETQ. The CDR3 totals 14 residues. The CDR3 nucleotides read TGCGCCAGCAGCTTGGGAAGGACAGACAATGAGCAGTTCTTC. Encoded protein: CASSLGRTDNEQFF.

The chain links TRBV28 to TRBJ2-3; 7 nucleotides align to TRBD1. The V segment lost 6 bases and the J segment 2 bases; nucleotides outside the gene matches: 8. The CDR3 is 15 residues long. Germline V gene lookup returns CDR1 MDHEN and CDR2 SYDVKM. The CDR3 DNA sequence: TGTGCCAGCAGCCCGAACAGGGGTTCCACAGATACGCAGTATTTT. As protein: CASSPNRGSTDTQYF.

There are a few counts of this clone. V and J are TRBV18 and TRBJ2-1, with TRBD2 as a possible D gene (6 bases). CDR1 KGHSH and CDR2 LQKENI come from the germline V gene. Trimming stripped 1 base from V and 6 bases from J, with 13 bases between. CDR3 length: 15 amino acids. The CDR3 sequence: CASSPLSGASNEQFF. In nucleotides, the CDR3 is TGTGCCAGCTCACCACTATCGGGAGCATCCAATGAGCAGTTCTTC.

This clone appeared many times. The chain is built from TRBV5-1 and TRBJ2-7; D is unresolved. V was cut by 2 bases and J by 2 bases, with 8 bases left in between. CDR3 length: 13 amino acids. Germline V lookup: CDR1 SGHRS, CDR2 YFSETQ. The DNA for the CDR3 is TGCGCCAGCAGCTTTTCGCCGACCTACGAGCAGTACTTC. Translating it yields CASSFSPTYEQYF. The whole variable domain, filled in from reference TRBV5-1 and TRBJ2-7, reads KAGVTQTPRYLIKTRGQQVTLSCSPISGHRSVSWYQQTPGQGLQFLFEYFSETQRNKGNFPGRFSGRQFSNSRSEMNVSTLELGDSALYLCASSFSPTYEQYFGPGTRLTVT.

This clone appeared a few times. The gene calls are TRBV4-2 and TRBJ2-5, with TRBD1 as a possible D gene (7 bases). Between the trimmed V and J ends, which lost 5 bases and 5 bases, there was a span of 12 bases. The CDR3 spans 13 residues. CDR1 is LGHNA and CDR2 is YNFKEQ in the germline V gene. The CDR3, as DNA: TGTGCCAGCAGCGCTTCAGGGGGGGAGACCCAGTACTTC. It is translated as CASSASGGETQYF.

At least ten counts were recorded for this clone. The J gene is TRBJ2-5, the V gene TRBV7-2, with D uncertain. CDR1 is SGHTA and CDR2 is FQGNSA in the germline V gene. CDR3 length: 13 residues. V dropped 5 bases and J dropped 5 bases, with 12 bases sitting between them. This chain's CDR3 is CASSPRAGETQYF. The CDR3 DNA reads TGTGCCAGCAGCCCCAGAGCCGGTGAGACCCAGTACTTC. Full variable domain (outside the CDR3, taken from reference TRBV7-2 and TRBJ2-5): GAGVSQSPSNKVTEKGKDVELRCDPISGHTALYWYRQSLGQGLEFLIYFQGNSAPDKSGLPSDRFSAERTGGSVSTLTIQRTQQEDSAVYLCASSPRAGETQYFGPGTRLLVL.

This clone was observed a few times. The V and J genes are TRBV6-5 and TRBJ1-5; maybe TRBD1 (6 bases). Germline loops: CDR1 MNHEY, CDR2 SVGAGI. The CDR3 spans 13 residues. Trimming cost V 8 bases and J 5 bases, with 13 bases left between them. CDR3 sequence reads: CASAGQRDQPQHF. The CDR3 DNA reads TGTGCCAGCGCCGGACAGCGGGATCAGCCCCAGCATTTT.

This rearrangement joins TRBV7-9 to TRBJ2-1, with 7 bases identical to TRBD1. Looked up from germline, CDR1 is SEHNR and CDR2 is FQNEAQ (reference sequence). With 5 bases clipped from V and 3 bases from J, the junction kept 4 bases outside the gene matches. The CDR3 extends over 14 amino acids. CDR3 region: CASSGQAYYNEQFF. The DNA of the CDR3 is TGTGCCAGCAGCGGACAGGCCTACTACAATGAGCAGTTCTTC.

The chain has TRBV19 and TRBJ1-5; D uncertain. There are 13 residues in the CDR3. The germline gives CDR1 LNHDA, CDR2 SQIVND (reference sequence). Trimming removed 3 bases at V and 0 bases at J, with 3 bases between. The CDR3 here is CASSMDSNQPQHF. The CDR3 DNA is TGTGCCAGTAGTATGGATAGCAATCAGCCCCAGCATTTT.

The rearrangement joins TRBV2 to TRBJ1-1; D ambiguous. This CDR3 has 13 amino acids. In germline, CDR1 is SNHLY, CDR2 FYNNEI. CDR3 sequence reads: CASLPQRDTEAFF. CDR3 nucleotide sequence: TGTGCGAGCCTACCACAAAGGGACACTGAAGCTTTCTTT.

The chain recombines TRBV19 with TRBJ1-5; D is perhaps TRBD1 (5 bases). Germline CDR1 LNHDA, CDR2 SQIVND (reference sequence). V was cut by 7 bases and J by 2 bases, with 12 bases left in between. The CDR3 totals 14 residues. CDR3 region: CASMDRGGNQPQHF. The CDR3 region has the DNA TGTGCCAGTATGGATCGGGGGGGCAATCAGCCCCAGCATTTT.

This clone was observed a handful of times. The CDR3 is CSVAAAPNEQFF. The CDR3 region has the DNA TGCAGCGTTGCTGCGGCACCGAATGAGCAGTTCTTC. The chain is built from TRBV29-1 and TRBJ2-1; no definite D call. The germline V gene encodes CDR1 SQVTM and CDR2 ANQGSEA. V shed 4 bases and J shed 7 bases, with 11 bases lying between them. The CDR3 extends over 12 amino acids.

This clone was found a few times. The chain employs TRBV11-2 and TRBJ2-5; D may be TRBD1 or TRBD2 (5 bases each). Germline CDR1 reads SGHAT; CDR2 reads FQNNGV. The V end was cut by 1 base, the J end by 3 bases, with 6 bases between. The CDR3 is 13 residues long. CDR3 bases: TGTGCCAGCAGCTTAGGAGGGGAAGAGACCCAGTACTTC. Amino acids: CASSLGGEETQYF.

The chain uses TRBV7-6 and TRBJ2-7; 9 bases fit TRBD1. Germline CDR1 and CDR2: SGHVS and FNYEAQ. The CDR3 loop spans 16 amino acids. J gave up 2 bases and V 4 bases, and 9 bases lay outside the gene matches. The CDR3, as DNA: TGTGCCAGCAGCTCCCTCGACAGGGGGAAAACCTACGAGCAGTACTTC. Protein sequence: CASSSLDRGKTYEQYF.

The sample holds a few counts of this clone. Within the sample, other DNA sequences also encode this same CDR3. V gene TRBV5-1 combines with J gene TRBJ1-5, with D possibly being TRBD1 (5 bases). Germline V CDR1 and CDR2: SGHRS, YFSETQ. Deletions cut 3 bases from V and 4 bases from J, with 8 bases between. This CDR3 is built from 13 residues. The DNA for the CDR3 is TGCGCCAGCAGCTCGGGGCAAAATCAGCCCCAGCATTTT. Translated: CASSSGQNQPQHF.

The sample holds a few counts of this clone. The chain is built from TRBV7-2 and TRBJ2-3; D gene uncertain. The V end lost 0 bases, the J end lost 4 bases, and 8 bases lay between the germline ends. The CDR3 loop spans 14 amino acids. CDR1 and CDR2 (germline): SGHTA, FQGNSA. CDR3 region: CASSLALGPDTQYF. The CDR3 nucleotides are TGTGCCAGCAGCTTAGCGCTAGGGCCAGATACGCAGTATTTT.

This clone was recorded at least ten times. The chain employs TRBV7-9 and TRBJ1-5, with 8 positions matching TRBD1. The CDR3 has 14 residues. Looked up from germline, CDR1 is SEHNR and CDR2 is FQNEAQ (reference sequence). The V segment lost 2 bases and the J segment 6 bases; nucleotides outside the gene matches: 3. This CDR3 reads CASSLSGGIQPQHF. The DNA for the CDR3 is TGTGCCAGCAGCTTATCAGGGGGCATTCAGCCCCAGCATTTT.

This clone was observed at least ten times. CDR3: CASSSTGTSLMSSYEQYF. The DNA of the CDR3 is TGTGCCAGCAGCTCCACAGGGACTAGCCTCATGAGCTCCTACGAGCAGTACTTC. V is TRBV7-2 and J is TRBJ2-7, with TRBD2 matching over 9 bases. Germline-derived CDR1 and CDR2 are SGHTA and FQGNSA. There are 18 residues in the CDR3. The V gene end was trimmed by 4 bases and the J gene end by 0 bases; junction bases not matched to a gene: 13.